This T cell receptor beta chain appears in the sequencing data of a study of human T cells and chemical hapten exposure. Study-level background: TCR yields per sample varied, mainly owing to small pooled library volume differences.

This CDR3 is 13 amino acids long. The germline V gene encodes CDR1 SGHAT and CDR2 FQNNGV. Findings of the study overall: No alteration of TCRs above 1 in 1000 frequency was seen with DPC sensitization.

With regard to this clonotype: Its antigen is undetermined. A read error may explain this, as a much larger clone is one base away.

Time point: healthy volunteer bleed at 2 weeks. Total RNA was isolated from whole blood that had not been fractionated. The study used a library that attached unique molecular identifiers to individual cDNA molecules. In the original analysis: A per-sample median of roughly 97,000 TCRs was observed, with a range of roughly 20,000 to 750,000. TCRdb reprocessed the RACE reads via MiXCR and lists one record per CDR3 protein. The V and J calls shown here were made by TCRdb, not taken from the authors' results. Counted here are 50,000 or so distinct CDR3 sequences, less than 4.5% occurring once; the ten biggest clones make up 5.8%.

The source is a human donor in good health. Some clones in this sample may be carry-over from other donors' samples. Sequencing was carried out using whole blood. The rearrangement links TRBV11-2 to TRBJ2-1, with D tentatively TRBD2 (6 bases). CDR3 nucleotides: TGTACCAGCAGCTTGGAAGCGGGCCGTGGGCAGTTCTTC. It is translated as CTSSLEAGRGQFF.